This T cell receptor (beta chain) originates from a study of human T cells and chemical hapten exposure. Whole-study findings and limits: In comparison with controls, expanded TCRs gave rise to a significantly larger number of large CDR3 similarity clusters.

The junction had 4 bases not matched to a gene; V was cut back by 7 bases and J by 0 bases. The CDR3 sequence is 13 residues long. The germline V gene encodes CDR1 SQVTM and CDR2 ANQGSEA. As to time point: pre-sensitization, week 0. Documented treatment: therapeutic diphenylcyclopropenone sensitization with weekly scalp DPC. Each CDR3 protein gets one entry after TCRdb re-called the RACE reads with MiXCR. Of fewer than 300,000 distinct CDR3 sequences in the sample, 7.5% to 10% were seen once. This clonotype turned up a few times. The antigen is undetermined. The chain carries TRBV29-1 and TRBJ1-1, with TRBD1 identical over 8 bases. The clonotype was recovered from a middle-aged woman with alopecia areata. Some clones in this sample may be carry-over from other donors' samples. The sequences come from whole blood, collected in connection with sensitization to the hapten diphenylcyclopropenone (DPC). CDR3 protein: CSAGQGMNTEAFF. In nucleotides, the CDR3 is TGCAGCGCCGGACAGGGCATGAACACTGAAGCTTTCTTT.